This T cell receptor (beta chain) came from a study of Ad26.COV2.S vaccination and SARS-CoV-2 variants. Study-level findings and limits: It was found that vaccine and placebo recipients had similar non-spike TCR breadth. Total T cell responses, in the TCR breadth and depth analyses, may have been underestimated.

Treatment described: about 20 received Ad26.COV2.S at low or high dose, single or two shots; about 5 received placebo; per-sample allocation not given. Sampling happened 63 days after the first vaccine or placebo injection. As concerns this clone: Its target is unknown.

V lost 2 bases and J 9 bases, leaving 5 bases between the germline ends. CDR1 and CDR2 (germline): KGHSH, LQKENI. The CDR3 covers 12 residues. Profiled with immunoSEQ multiplex PCR; TCRdb holds only in-frame clones, not every one. The data hold about 680,000 clones, with roughly 90% observed a single time. The source of this sequence is a person between 18 and 59 years old who received the Ad26.COV2.S COVID-19 vaccine or a placebo. The gene calls are TRBV18 and TRBJ1-6; D is unclear. The sequencing here drew on peripheral blood, taken in a trial of Ad26.COV2.S vaccine versus placebo. This CDR3 is CASSPVSSPLHF. DNA of the CDR3: TGTGCCAGCTCACCAGTTTCTTCACCCCTCCACTTT.